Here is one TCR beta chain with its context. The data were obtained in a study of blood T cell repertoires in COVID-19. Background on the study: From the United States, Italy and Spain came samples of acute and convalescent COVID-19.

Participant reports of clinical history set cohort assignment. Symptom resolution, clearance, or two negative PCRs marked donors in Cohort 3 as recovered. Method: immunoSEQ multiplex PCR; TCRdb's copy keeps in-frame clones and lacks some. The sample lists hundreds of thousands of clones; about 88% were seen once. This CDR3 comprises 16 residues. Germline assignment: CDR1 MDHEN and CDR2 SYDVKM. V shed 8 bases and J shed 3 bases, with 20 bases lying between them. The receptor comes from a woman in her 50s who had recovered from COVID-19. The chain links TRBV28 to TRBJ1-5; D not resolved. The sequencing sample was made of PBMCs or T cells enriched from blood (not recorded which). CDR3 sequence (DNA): TGTGCCAGCGTAAGCCCAGGCCGAGGGAACAATCAGCCCCAGCATTTT. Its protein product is CASVSPGRGNNQPQHF.